Listed below are T cell receptor beta chains from one sample, sequenced in a study of T cell repertoires in cytomegalovirus infection. The antigens of these receptors remain unknown. TCRdb itself ran the reads through MiXCR, one entry per CDR3 protein. The sample shows tens of thousands of distinct CDR3 sequences, about 19% of them seen only once. Material: CD8+ T cells from cultured PBMCs, obtained from culture after CMV antigen stimulation. The source is a human donor in good health (CMV status not recorded). Some clones in this sample may be carry-over from other donors' samples. Both conserved end residues are part of each CDR3. D genes are given only for firm matches. Part of the rows lack a size; the others show once, few, many or a class for expanded clones.

J: TRBJ1-5
D: -
V: TRBV20-1
size: few
DNA: TGCAGTGCTAACGGGCAACAGCCCCAGCATTTT
CDR3: CSANGQQPQHF

J: TRBJ2-1
D: TRBD2
V: TRBV2
size: -
DNA: TGTGCCAAGAACAACCTAGCGGACTCCGCCTACAATGAGCAGTTCTTC
CDR3: CAKNNLADSAYNEQFF

J: TRBJ1-6
D: -
V: TRBV11-2
size: -
DNA: TGTGCCAGCAGCTCCACGGACAGTGGGACTTCACCCCTCCACTTT
CDR3: CASSSTDSGTSPLHF

J: TRBJ2-2
D: -
V: TRBV7-2
size: -
DNA: TGTGCCAGCAGCTTAAATCAGGGCACCCTCACCGGGGAGCTGTTTTTT
CDR3: CASSLNQGTLTGELFF

J: TRBJ1-6
D: -
V: TRBV27
size: few
DNA: TGTGCCAGCAGTTTAATGGGGAATTCACCCCTCCACTTT
CDR3: CASSLMGNSPLHF

J: TRBJ2-5
D: -
V: TRBV7-8
size: -
DNA: TGTGCCAGCTGCCCTAGCCATTCGGAGACCCAGTACTTC
CDR3: CASCPSHSETQYF

J: TRBJ1-1
D: TRBD1
V: TRBV12-3/TRBV12-4
size: few
DNA: TGTACCAGCAGCTCAGGGGGCTCTGGGTACACTGAAGCTTTCTTT
CDR3: CTSSSGGSGYTEAFF

J: TRBJ2-7
D: -
V: TRBV6-6
size: -
DNA: TGTGCCAGCAGTTACGCTAGCACTTACGAGCAGTACTTC
CDR3: CASSYASTYEQYF

J: TRBJ1-3
D: -
V: TRBV15
size: -
DNA: TGTGCCACCAGCAGAGATACCGCGGTGCCGGTGGGGGGAAACACCATATATTTT
CDR3: CATSRDTAVPVGGNTIYF

J: TRBJ1-4
D: -
V: TRBV12-3/TRBV12-4
size: -
DNA: TGTGCCAGCACCCATCCAAACCCCGTTCATGCAGCAACTAATGAAAAACTGTTTTTT
CDR3: CASTHPNPVHAATNEKLFF

J: TRBJ1-2
D: -
V: TRBV28
size: many
DNA: TGTGCCAGCAGTTTTGGCAGGACCCGGGGCTACACCTTC
CDR3: CASSFGRTRGYTF

J: TRBJ2-7
D: -
V: TRBV6-1
size: few
DNA: TGTGCCAGCAGTGGTGCCCAGGGGGGATCCTACGAGCAGTACTTC
CDR3: CASSGAQGGSYEQYF

J: TRBJ1-6
D: -
V: TRBV10-3
size: few
DNA: TGTGCCATCAGTGACCCCGGATGGGGGGCAGTGGATTCACCCCTCCACTTT
CDR3: CAISDPGWGAVDSPLHF

J: TRBJ1-1
D: -
V: TRBV27
size: few
DNA: TGTGCCAGCAGTTTAGAGGGGCTCGGAACTGAAGCTTTCTTT
CDR3: CASSLEGLGTEAFF

J: TRBJ1-1
D: -
V: TRBV7-9
size: -
DNA: TGTGCCAGCAGCACTCTAGGGGAATTGAACACTGAAGCTTTCTTT
CDR3: CASSTLGELNTEAFF

J: TRBJ1-2
D: TRBD1
V: TRBV7-2
size: few
DNA: TGTGCCAGCAGACTCCGGGACAGCAGCGTCTATGGCTACACCTTC
CDR3: CASRLRDSSVYGYTF

J: TRBJ1-2
D: -
V: TRBV10-3
size: many
DNA: TGTGCCATCAGTGAGGAGGGCCATCCTGGCTACACCTTC
CDR3: CAISEEGHPGYTF

J: TRBJ1-2
D: TRBD1
V: TRBV7-2
size: -
DNA: TGTGCCAGCAGCTCCCCCGGGACAGGGGGTTTACATAACTATGGCTACACCTTC
CDR3: CASSSPGTGGLHNYGYTF

J: TRBJ1-6
D: TRBD1
V: TRBV7-9
size: few
DNA: TGTGCCAGCAGCTCGACAGGGGTTCCTAATTCACCCCTCCACTTT
CDR3: CASSSTGVPNSPLHF

J: TRBJ1-2
D: -
V: TRBV6-5
size: few
DNA: TGTGCCAGCAGTTATCGGGCTCCCCTCTATGGCTACACCTTC
CDR3: CASSYRAPLYGYTF

J: TRBJ2-5
D: -
V: TRBV7-9
size: -
DNA: TGTGCCAGCAGCTTAGCAGGGTTTGAGACCCAGTACTTC
CDR3: CASSLAGFETQYF

J: TRBJ1-5
D: TRBD1
V: TRBV11-2
size: few
DNA: TGTGCCAGCAGCTTAGATCCAGGGGGTGGTAATCAGCCCCAGCATTTT
CDR3: CASSLDPGGGNQPQHF

J: TRBJ2-7
D: -
V: TRBV7-2
size: few
DNA: TGTGCCAGCAGCCCCCTTTGGGGAGGGGGGAGCTACGAGCAGTACTTC
CDR3: CASSPLWGGGSYEQYF

J: TRBJ2-3
D: TRBD1
V: TRBV7-9
size: -
DNA: TGTGCCAGCAGCCCACGGACAGGGGCAGATACGCAGTATTTT
CDR3: CASSPRTGADTQYF

J: TRBJ2-7
D: -
V: TRBV6-1
size: many
DNA: TGTGCCAGCAAAGGAACAGGGCTTCCCTACGAGCAGTACTTC
CDR3: CASKGTGLPYEQYF

J: TRBJ2-1
D: -
V: TRBV27
size: few
DNA: TGTGCCAGCAGCCTCATCGGAGACTACAATGAGCAGTTCTTC
CDR3: CASSLIGDYNEQFF

J: TRBJ1-5
D: -
V: TRBV5-1
size: few
DNA: TGCGCCAGCAGCCCTTGGTTTATAGACAGCGATAGCAATCAGCCCCAGCATTTT
CDR3: CASSPWFIDSDSNQPQHF

J: TRBJ1-2
D: -
V: TRBV12-3/TRBV12-4
size: -
DNA: TGTGCCAGCAGTCCGCGGGGGAAGGACTATGGCTACACCTTC
CDR3: CASSPRGKDYGYTF

J: TRBJ2-7
D: -
V: TRBV9
size: few
DNA: TGTGCCAGCAGCGTAGGCTCCTCATGGAGCTCCTACGAGCAGTACTTC
CDR3: CASSVGSSWSSYEQYF

J: TRBJ1-2
D: -
V: TRBV20-1
size: few
DNA: TGCAGTGCCCGGGGGGCGACGAACTATGGCTACACCTTC
CDR3: CSARGATNYGYTF